Shown below are 8 T cell receptor beta chains from a single sample sequenced in a study of shared clonotypes between healthy human individuals. Produced via immunoSEQ multiplex PCR; TCRdb's table is partial and in-frame only. The table includes more than 550,000 clones, around 90% detected once. Naive CD8 cells, CD45RO-negative and positively selected for CCR7, excluded terminally differentiated effector memory CD45RA+ cells. Sequences were obtained from naive CD8+ T cells sorted from blood. The receptor set was obtained from a man aged 25-45 years in good health.

The V and J genes are TRBV5-6 and TRBJ2-7; the D gene is possibly TRBD2 (5 bases). This CDR3 has 13 residues. V was clipped by 7 bases and J by 4 bases, with 15 bases between them. Germline CDR1 reads SGHDT; CDR2 reads YYEEEE. The CDR3 loop reads CASRPWGEYEQYF. The CDR3 DNA sequence: TGTGCCAGCCGGCCTTGGGGAGAATACGAGCAGTACTTC.

Turning to this clone: The sample has other DNA sequences that encode this CDR3 too. The chain couples TRBV19 to TRBJ2-3; 12 positions agree with TRBD2. The CDR3 is 17 residues long. V shed 1 base, J shed 1 base, and the junction held 3 bases outside the gene matches. Germline V gene sequence: CDR1 LNHDA, CDR2 SQIVND (reference sequence). The CDR3, as DNA: TGTGCCAGTAGTATAGGGTGGACTAGCGGGGGCACAGATACGCAGTATTTT. Translated, it gives CASSIGWTSGGTDTQYF.

The chain carries TRBV6-1 and TRBJ1-3, with D possibly matching TRBD1 (6 bases). Germline values: CDR1 MNHNS, CDR2 SASEGT. There are 14 residues in the CDR3. The V end lost 9 bases, the J end lost 0 bases, and 12 bases lay between the germline ends. In DNA, the CDR3 is TGTGCCAGTTCCGGGGGCCTCTCTGGAAACACCATATATTTT. Translated: CASSGGLSGNTIYF.

There are a few counts of this clone. Other nucleotide sequences in the sample specify the same CDR3. For the CDR3, the DNA is TGTGCCAGCAGCCTTGGGACAGGTGTCAACGAGCAGTACTTC. Protein sequence: CASSLGTGVNEQYF. The V gene is TRBV7-9, the J gene TRBJ2-7, with 8 bases identical to TRBD1. The germline CDR1 and CDR2 sequences are SEHNR and FQNEAQ (reference sequence). V lost 5 bases to trimming and J lost 5 bases; unmatched junction nucleotides: 8. The CDR3 runs 14 residues.

The chain recombines TRBV4-2 with TRBJ2-7; 7 nucleotides align to TRBD2. V was pared by 2 bases and J by 2 bases, with 6 bases of the junction left unmatched. Germline V CDR1 and CDR2: LGHNA, YNFKEQ. The CDR3 sequence is 15 residues long. This CDR3 is CASSQFFGTTYEQYF. The CDR3 bases are TGTGCCAGCAGCCAATTTTTCGGGACTACCTACGAGCAGTACTTC.

The V gene is TRBV28, the J gene TRBJ1-1; D is unclear. CDR1 is MDHEN and CDR2 is SYDVKM in the germline V gene. Trimming took off 5 bases at V and 0 bases at J, with 13 bases between the two ends. CDR3 size: 15 residues. The CDR3 DNA reads TGTGCCAGCAGTCCCGGCCGTGTAGTGAACACTGAAGCTTTCTTT. Translation gives CASSPGRVVNTEAFF. The full variable domain, rest sourced from reference TRBV28 and TRBJ1-1, is DVKVTQSSRYLVKRTGEKVFLECVQDMDHENMFWYRQDPGLGLRLIYFSYDVKMKEKGDIPEGYSVSREKKERFSLILESASTNQTSMYLCASSPGRVVNTEAFFGQGTRLTVV.

J is TRBJ2-1 and V is TRBV25-1; TRBD2 aligns across 8 bases. The junction had 7 bases not matched to a gene; V was cut back by 4 bases and J by 2 bases. This CDR3 is 16 amino acids long. Germline CDR1 reads MGHDK; CDR2 reads SYGVNS. CDR3 sequence (DNA): TGTGCCAGCAGTGCCAGCGGGGGAAGACCCTACAATGAGCAGTTCTTC. It codes for CASSASGGRPYNEQFF.

The J gene is TRBJ2-3, the V gene TRBV11-2; no clear D. The ends were cut back, 6 bases at V and 2 bases at J, with 9 bases in the middle. The CDR3 is 13 amino acids. Germline CDR1 and CDR2: SGHAT and FQNNGV. CDR3 protein: CASSLHPTDTQYF. CDR3 coding DNA: TGTGCCAGCAGTCTACATCCCACAGATACGCAGTATTTT.